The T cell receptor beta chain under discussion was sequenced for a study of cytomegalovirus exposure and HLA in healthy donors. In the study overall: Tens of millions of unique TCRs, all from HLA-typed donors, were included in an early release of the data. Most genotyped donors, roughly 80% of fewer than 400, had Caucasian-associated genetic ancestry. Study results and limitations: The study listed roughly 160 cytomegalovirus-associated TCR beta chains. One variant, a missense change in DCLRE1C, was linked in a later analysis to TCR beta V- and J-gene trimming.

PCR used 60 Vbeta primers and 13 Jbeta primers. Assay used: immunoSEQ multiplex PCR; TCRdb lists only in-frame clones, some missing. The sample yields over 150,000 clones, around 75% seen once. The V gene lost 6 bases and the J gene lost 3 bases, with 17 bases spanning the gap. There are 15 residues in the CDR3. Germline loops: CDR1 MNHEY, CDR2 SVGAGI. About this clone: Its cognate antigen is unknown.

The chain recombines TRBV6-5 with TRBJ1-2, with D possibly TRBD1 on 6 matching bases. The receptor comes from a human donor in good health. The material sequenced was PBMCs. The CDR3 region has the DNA TGTGCCAGCAGCCCTGGGACACCGGGGCACTATGGCTACACCTTC. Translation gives CASSPGTPGHYGYTF.